The 16 T cell receptor beta chains below were found in one sample sequenced in a study of CD8 T cells in ankylosing spondylitis. Findings and limits, study-wide: Ankylosing spondylitis blood appeared to carry a characteristic TCR beta motif of 7 or 8 highly homologous variants.

A single record per CDR3 protein comes from TCRdb applying MiXCR to the 5' RACE reads. The top ten hold 0.51% of the sample, which has 700,000 to 1,000,000 distinct CDR3 sequences, 10% to 15% seen once. These receptors lack a known antigen. Input material: blood, either unsorted or a sorted T cell fraction (not recorded which). These receptors originate from a male donor with ankylosing spondylitis.

The chain links TRBV5-1 to TRBJ2-1; no reliable D call. Trimming stripped 4 bases from V and 0 bases from J, with 8 bases between. This CDR3 contains 14 residues. The germline V gene encodes CDR1 SGHRS and CDR2 YFSETQ. The chain's CDR3 is CASSPEISYNEQFF. DNA of the CDR3: TGCGCCAGCAGCCCCGAGATCTCCTACAATGAGCAGTTCTTC.

This clonotype was seen more than once but under ten times. This sequence joins TRBV7-9 and TRBJ2-1, with 11 positions matching TRBD2. The CDR3 runs to 16 residues. In germline, CDR1 is SEHNR, CDR2 FQNEAQ (reference sequence). V shed 0 bases and J 8 bases; nucleotides not matched to a gene: 6. The CDR3 bases are TGTGCCAGCAGCTTAGCTAGCGGGAGGGCCTTGGATGAGCAGTTCTTC. Amino acid sequence: CASSLASGRALDEQFF.

This clonotype appeared a few times. The chain couples TRBV18 to TRBJ2-1, with 13 bases lining up with TRBD2. The germline CDR1 and CDR2 sequences are KGHSH and LQKENI. The ends lost 6 bases at V and 12 bases at J; junction bases unmatched: 11. CDR3 length equals 15 residues. The chain's CDR3 is CASSTGTSGVWVQFF. DNA for the CDR3: TGTGCCAGCTCGACCGGGACTAGCGGGGTCTGGGTGCAGTTCTTC.

The chain couples TRBV5-5 to TRBJ2-5; D remains unclear. Deletions cut 5 bases from V and 3 bases from J, with 17 bases between. The CDR3 sequence is 15 residues long. Germline-derived CDR1 and CDR2 are SGHKS and YYEKEE (reference sequence). CDR3 loop: CASRSRSSYEETQYF. As DNA, the CDR3 is TGTGCCAGCAGGTCCCGGAGTAGCTATGAAGAGACCCAGTACTTC.

This clonotype was found many times. This chain connects TRBV20-1 to TRBJ2-7; possible D gene TRBD1, 5 bases. The length of the CDR3 is 12 residues. The V gene lost 6 bases and the J gene lost 1 base, with 10 bases spanning the gap. Germline values: CDR1 DFQATT, CDR2 SNEGSKA (reference sequence). For the CDR3, the DNA is TGCAGTGCCCTTAGGGGATCCTACGAGCAGTACTTC. Its translation: CSALRGSYEQYF.

The V call is TRBV20-1, the J call TRBJ2-7, with TRBD2 identical over 9 bases. There are 14 residues in the CDR3. Germline V gene lookup returns CDR1 DFQATT and CDR2 SNEGSKA (reference sequence). V lost 5 bases to trimming and J lost 5 bases; unmatched junction nucleotides: 10. DNA for the CDR3: TGCAGTGCTTTGCGGGAGGGCCGGGGAAACGAGCAGTACTTC. It translates to CSALREGRGNEQYF.

The sample holds a few counts of this clonotype. This chain joins TRBV20-1 and TRBJ1-1, with TRBD1 identical over 9 bases. The germline gives CDR1 DFQATT, CDR2 SNEGSKA (reference sequence). The length of the CDR3 is 15 residues. V shed 2 bases and J 5 bases; nucleotides not matched to a gene: 9. The CDR3 region has the DNA TGCAGTGCTAGAAAGCTGAGGACAGGGGTAACTGAAGCTTTCTTT. Its translation: CSARKLRTGVTEAFF.

The V call is TRBV20-1, the J call TRBJ2-3; 11 positions agree with TRBD2. CDR3 size: 16 residues. Germline loops: CDR1 DFQATT, CDR2 SNEGSKA (reference sequence). V was pared by 0 bases and J by 2 bases, with 4 bases of the junction left unmatched. DNA for the CDR3: TGCAGTGCTAGAGACCTAGCGGGAGGATACACAGATACGCAGTATTTT. Protein: CSARDLAGGYTDTQYF.

The chain couples TRBV20-1 to TRBJ2-3; 9 bases line up with TRBD2. Germline CDR1 reads DFQATT; CDR2 reads SNEGSKA (reference sequence). Trimming at V came to 3 bases and at J to 2 bases, leaving 3 bases not matched to a gene. This CDR3 region has 14 residues. The DNA for the CDR3 is TGCAGTGCTAGTAGCGGGAGAGCCACAGATACGCAGTATTTT. Amino acids: CSASSGRATDTQYF.

This clonotype was counted a few times. The V call is TRBV29-1, the J call TRBJ2-3; 7 nucleotides agree with TRBD2. This CDR3 is built from 12 residues. J lost 6 bases, V lost 4 bases, and 4 bases had no gene match. Germline V gene sequence: CDR1 SQVTM, CDR2 ANQGSEA. The CDR3 loop reads CSVGAGVDTQYF. CDR3 DNA: TGCAGCGTTGGGGCGGGAGTGGATACGCAGTATTTT.

The J gene is TRBJ1-1, the V gene TRBV20-1; D gene unclear. Trimming took off 6 bases at V and 8 bases at J, with 19 bases between the two ends. The CDR3 runs 13 residues. CDR1 is DFQATT and CDR2 is SNEGSKA in the germline V gene (reference sequence). This CDR3 is CSARRRRNPEAFF. The CDR3 region has the DNA TGCAGTGCCCGCCGCCGTAGGAACCCAGAAGCTTTCTTT.

The V and J genes are TRBV12-3 or TRBV12-4 and TRBJ1-2, with a tentative D call TRBD1 (6 bases). The CDR3 has 14 amino acids. V was shortened by 5 bases and J by 7 bases, with 17 bases between the two germline ends. The CDR3 protein is CASSPRGQGGGYTF. The CDR3 DNA sequence: TGTGCCAGCAGTCCCCGGGGGCAGGGTGGTGGCTACACCTTC.

This clonotype was seen more than once but under ten times. The gene calls are TRBV20-1 and TRBJ2-5, with 10 bases aligning to TRBD2. CDR3 length: 13 amino acids. Germline CDR1 reads DFQATT; CDR2 reads SNEGSKA (reference sequence). V shed 6 bases and J 2 bases; nucleotides not matched to a gene: 3. DNA of the CDR3: TGCAGTGCAGGACTAGCGGAACAAGAGACCCAGTACTTC. Its protein product is CSAGLAEQETQYF.

This chain links TRBV20-1 with TRBJ2-7; D remains unclear. This CDR3 is built from 14 residues. Germline V gene sequence: CDR1 DFQATT, CDR2 SNEGSKA (reference sequence). Trimming stripped 5 bases from V and 4 bases from J, with 18 bases between. The CDR3 sequence is CSAPVSWHKYEQYF. CDR3 coding DNA: TGCAGTGCTCCAGTTTCATGGCATAAATACGAGCAGTACTTC.

Ten or more counts support this clonotype. The rearrangement joins TRBV7-2 to TRBJ2-1; 7 bases fit TRBD1. Germline CDR1 and CDR2: SGHTA and FQGNSA. The CDR3 is 14 amino acids. The ends lost 4 bases at V and 7 bases at J; junction bases unmatched: 7. CDR3 in amino acids: CASSSYRGTNEQFF. CDR3 sequence (DNA): TGTGCCAGCAGCTCGTACAGGGGAACTAATGAGCAGTTCTTC.

The J gene is TRBJ2-1, the V gene TRBV20-1, with 12 bases identical to TRBD1. The CDR3 runs to 15 residues. Germline CDR1 and CDR2: DFQATT and SNEGSKA (reference sequence). V was pared by 5 bases and J by 4 bases, with 6 bases of the junction left unmatched. The CDR3 DNA reads as TGCAGTGCTCCCGGGACAGGGGGCTCTTACAATGAGCAGTTCTTC. Protein: CSAPGTGGSYNEQFF.